This T cell receptor (beta chain) stems from a study of shared clonotypes between healthy human individuals. Sequencing was at deep level. Assay used: immunoSEQ multiplex PCR; TCRdb lists only in-frame clones, some missing. The sample has approximately 2.5 million clones, about 92% seen once. Sample: naive CD4+ T cells sorted from blood. As for subset: CD45RA+ positively selected. This clonotype was sampled from a young man in good health.

CDR3 loop: CASSSRGDRGNQPQHF. The DNA for the CDR3 is TGTGCCAGCAGTTCTAGGGGGGATCGGGGCAATCAGCCCCAGCATTTT. The chain has TRBV5-6 and TRBJ1-5, with D possibly TRBD1 on 6 matching bases. Germline CDR1 reads SGHDT; CDR2 reads YYEEEE. The CDR3 is 16 amino acids. The V and J ends lost 5 bases and 2 bases respectively, with 17 bases between them.